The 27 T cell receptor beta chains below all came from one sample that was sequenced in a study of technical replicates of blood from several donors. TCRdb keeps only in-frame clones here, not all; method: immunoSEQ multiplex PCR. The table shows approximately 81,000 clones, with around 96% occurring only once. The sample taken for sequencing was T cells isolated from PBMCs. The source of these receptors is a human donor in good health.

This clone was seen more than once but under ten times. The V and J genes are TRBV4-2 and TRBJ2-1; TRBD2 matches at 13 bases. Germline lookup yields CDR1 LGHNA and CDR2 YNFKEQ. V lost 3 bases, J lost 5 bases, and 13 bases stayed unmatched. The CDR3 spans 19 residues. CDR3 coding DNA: TGTGCCAGCAGCCATAGCCGCGGACTAGCGGGAGTGGGGGACAATGAGCAGTTCTTC. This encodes CASSHSRGLAGVGDNEQFF.

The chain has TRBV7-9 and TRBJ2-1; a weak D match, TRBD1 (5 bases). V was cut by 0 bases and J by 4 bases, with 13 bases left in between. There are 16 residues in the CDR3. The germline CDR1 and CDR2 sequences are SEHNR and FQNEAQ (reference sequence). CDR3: CASSLAQGSWYNEQFF. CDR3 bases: TGTGCCAGCAGCTTAGCGCAGGGTTCTTGGTACAATGAGCAGTTCTTC.

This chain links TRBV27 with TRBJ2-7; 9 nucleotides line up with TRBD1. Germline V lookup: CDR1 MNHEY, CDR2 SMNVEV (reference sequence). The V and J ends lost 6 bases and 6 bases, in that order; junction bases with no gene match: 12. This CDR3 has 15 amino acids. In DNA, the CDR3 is TGTGCCAGCAGGAAAACTCAGACAGGGGGGAGCGAGCAGTACTTC. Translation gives CASRKTQTGGSEQYF.

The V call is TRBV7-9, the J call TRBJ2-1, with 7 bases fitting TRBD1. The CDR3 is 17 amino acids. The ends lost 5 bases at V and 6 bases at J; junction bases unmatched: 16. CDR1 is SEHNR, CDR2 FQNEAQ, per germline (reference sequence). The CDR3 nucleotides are TGTGCCAGCAGCCACTGGACAGGCCGTGGAAGGGCCAATGAGCAGTTCTTC. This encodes CASSHWTGRGRANEQFF.

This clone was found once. CDR3 region: CASSDEQADGQPQHF. For the CDR3, the DNA is TGTGCCAGCAGTGATGAACAGGCAGACGGTCAGCCCCAGCATTTT. The V call is TRBV2, the J call TRBJ1-5; possibly TRBD1 for D (5 bases). Germline V gene lookup returns CDR1 SNHLY and CDR2 FYNNEI. This CDR3 spans 15 amino acids. Trimming took 3 bases from V and 6 from J, leaving 15 bases between them.

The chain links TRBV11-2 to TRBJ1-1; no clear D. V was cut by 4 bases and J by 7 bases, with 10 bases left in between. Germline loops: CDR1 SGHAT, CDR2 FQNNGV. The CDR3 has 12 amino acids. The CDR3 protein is CASSSFRIEAFF. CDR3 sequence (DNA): TGTGCCAGCAGCTCCTTTCGTATTGAAGCTTTCTTT. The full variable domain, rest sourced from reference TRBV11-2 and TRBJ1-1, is EAGVAQSPRYKIIEKRQSVAFWCNPISGHATLYWYQQILGQGPKLLIQFQNNGVVDDSQLPKDRFSAERLKGVDSTLKIQPAKLEDSAVYLCASSSFRIEAFFGQGTRLTVV.

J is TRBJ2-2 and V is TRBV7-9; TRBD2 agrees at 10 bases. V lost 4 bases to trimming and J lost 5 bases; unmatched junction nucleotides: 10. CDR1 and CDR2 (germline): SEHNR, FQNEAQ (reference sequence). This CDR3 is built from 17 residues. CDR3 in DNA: TGTGCCAGCAGCTCGGCCCCTTTAGCGGGAGGTACCGGGGAGCTGTTTTTT. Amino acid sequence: CASSSAPLAGGTGELFF.

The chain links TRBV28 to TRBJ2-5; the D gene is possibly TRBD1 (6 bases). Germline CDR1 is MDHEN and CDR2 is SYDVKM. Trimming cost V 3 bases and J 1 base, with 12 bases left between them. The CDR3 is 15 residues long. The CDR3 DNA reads TGTGCCAGCAGTTTCTACACAGGGCTCCAAGAGACCCAGTACTTC. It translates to CASSFYTGLQETQYF.

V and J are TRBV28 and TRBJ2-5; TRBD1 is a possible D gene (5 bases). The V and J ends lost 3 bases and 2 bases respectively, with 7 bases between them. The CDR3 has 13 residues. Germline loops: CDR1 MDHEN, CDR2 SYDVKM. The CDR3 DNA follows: TGTGCCAGCAGTTTTCAGGGACAAGAGACCCAGTACTTC. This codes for CASSFQGQETQYF. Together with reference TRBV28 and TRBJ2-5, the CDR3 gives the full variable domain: DVKVTQSSRYLVKRTGEKVFLECVQDMDHENMFWYRQDPGLGLRLIYFSYDVKMKEKGDIPEGYSVSREKKERFSLILESASTNQTSMYLCASSFQGQETQYFGPGTRLLVL.

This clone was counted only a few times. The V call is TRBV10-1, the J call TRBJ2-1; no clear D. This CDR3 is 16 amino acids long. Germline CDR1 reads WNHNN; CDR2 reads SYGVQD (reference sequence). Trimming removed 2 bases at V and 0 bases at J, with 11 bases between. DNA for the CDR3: TGCGCCAGCAGTGAGGGGCAAATGAGCTCCTACAATGAGCAGTTCTTC. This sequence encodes CASSEGQMSSYNEQFF.

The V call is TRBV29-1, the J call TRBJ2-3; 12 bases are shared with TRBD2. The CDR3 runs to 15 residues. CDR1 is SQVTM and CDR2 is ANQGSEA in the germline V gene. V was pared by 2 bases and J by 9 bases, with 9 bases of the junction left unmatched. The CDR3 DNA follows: TGCAGCGTTGAATTTGAGACTAGCGGGAGCGCAACGCAGTATTTT. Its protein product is CSVEFETSGSATQYF.

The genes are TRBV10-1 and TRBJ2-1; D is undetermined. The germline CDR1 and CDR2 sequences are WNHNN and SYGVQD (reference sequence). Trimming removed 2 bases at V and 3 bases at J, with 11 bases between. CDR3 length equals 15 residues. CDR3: CASSEARMGYNEQFF. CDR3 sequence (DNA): TGCGCCAGCAGTGAGGCTAGGATGGGCTACAATGAGCAGTTCTTC.

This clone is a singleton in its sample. The CDR3 here is CASSLELTDTQYF. The CDR3, as DNA: TGTGCCAGCAGCTTAGAACTCACAGATACGCAGTATTTT. The chain recombines TRBV7-6 with TRBJ2-3; D not resolved. The CDR3 loop spans 13 amino acids. CDR1 and CDR2 from the germline V gene are SGHVS and FNYEAQ. V was trimmed by 1 base and J by 2 bases, leaving 4 bases between them.

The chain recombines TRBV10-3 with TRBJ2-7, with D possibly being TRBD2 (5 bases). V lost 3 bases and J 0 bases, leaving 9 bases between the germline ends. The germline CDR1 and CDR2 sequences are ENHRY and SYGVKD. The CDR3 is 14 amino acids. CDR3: CAISDPGNSYEQYF. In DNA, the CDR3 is TGTGCCATCAGTGACCCCGGGAACTCCTACGAGCAGTACTTC.

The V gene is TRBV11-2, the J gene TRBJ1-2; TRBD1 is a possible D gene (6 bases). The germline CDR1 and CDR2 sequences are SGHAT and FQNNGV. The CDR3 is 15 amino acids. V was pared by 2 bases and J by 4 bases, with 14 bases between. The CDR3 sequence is CASSLIRDTTYGYTF. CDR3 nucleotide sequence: TGTGCCAGCAGCTTAATTCGGGACACCACCTATGGCTACACCTTC.

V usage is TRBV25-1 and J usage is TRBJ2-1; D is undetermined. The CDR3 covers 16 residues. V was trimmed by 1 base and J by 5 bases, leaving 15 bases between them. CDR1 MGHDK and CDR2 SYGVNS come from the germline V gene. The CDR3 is CASSELGTPTNNEQFF. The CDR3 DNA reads TGTGCCAGCAGTGAATTAGGCACCCCCACTAACAATGAGCAGTTCTTC.

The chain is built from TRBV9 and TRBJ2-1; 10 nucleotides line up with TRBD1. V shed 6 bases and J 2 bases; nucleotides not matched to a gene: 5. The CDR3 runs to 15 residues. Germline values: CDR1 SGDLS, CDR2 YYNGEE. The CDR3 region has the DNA TGTGCCAGCACACGGGGACAGGGGACCTACAATGAGCAGTTCTTC. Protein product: CASTRGQGTYNEQFF. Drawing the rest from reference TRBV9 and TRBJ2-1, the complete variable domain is DSGVTQTPKHLITATGQRVTLRCSPRSGDLSVYWYQQSLDQGLQFLIQYYNGEERAKGNILERFSAQQFPDLHSELNLSSLELGDSALYFCASTRGQGTYNEQFFGPGTRLTVL.

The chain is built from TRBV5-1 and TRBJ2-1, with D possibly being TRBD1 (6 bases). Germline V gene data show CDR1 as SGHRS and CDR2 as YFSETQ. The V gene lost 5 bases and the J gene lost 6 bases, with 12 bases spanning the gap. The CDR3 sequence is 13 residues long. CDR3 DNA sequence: TGCGCCAGCAGTTCGGACAGCCTCAATGAGCAGTTCTTC. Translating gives CASSSDSLNEQFF.

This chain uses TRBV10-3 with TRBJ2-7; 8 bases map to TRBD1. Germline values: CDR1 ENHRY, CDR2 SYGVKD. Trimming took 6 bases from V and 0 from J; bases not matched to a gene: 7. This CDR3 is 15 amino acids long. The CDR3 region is CAIRGTGDLSYEQYF. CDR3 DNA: TGTGCCATCAGAGGGACAGGCGACCTCTCCTACGAGCAGTACTTC.

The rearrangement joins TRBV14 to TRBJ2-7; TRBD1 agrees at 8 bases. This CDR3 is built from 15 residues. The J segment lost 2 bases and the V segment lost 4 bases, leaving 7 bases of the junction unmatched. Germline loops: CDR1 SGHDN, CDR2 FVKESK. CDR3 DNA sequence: TGTGCCAGCAGCCTATACAGGGGGAGTACCTACGAGCAGTACTTC. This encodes CASSLYRGSTYEQYF.

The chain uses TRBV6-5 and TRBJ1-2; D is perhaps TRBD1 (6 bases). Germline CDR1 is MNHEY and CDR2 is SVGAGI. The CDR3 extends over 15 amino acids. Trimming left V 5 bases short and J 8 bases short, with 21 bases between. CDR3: CASSLRQVQFEGYTF. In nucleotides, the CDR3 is TGTGCCAGCAGTCTTCGACAGGTCCAATTCGAAGGCTACACCTTC.

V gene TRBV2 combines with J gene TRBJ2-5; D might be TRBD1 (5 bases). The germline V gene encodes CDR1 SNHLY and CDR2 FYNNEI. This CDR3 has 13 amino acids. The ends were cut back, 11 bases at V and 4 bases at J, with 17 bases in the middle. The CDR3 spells CAGQGHPRETQYF. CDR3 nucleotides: TGTGCCGGACAAGGACACCCCCGAGAGACCCAGTACTTC.

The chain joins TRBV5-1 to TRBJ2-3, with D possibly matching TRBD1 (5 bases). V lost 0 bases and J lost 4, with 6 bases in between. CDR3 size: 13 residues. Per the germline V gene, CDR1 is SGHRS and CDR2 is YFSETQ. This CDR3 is CASSLGGSDTQYF. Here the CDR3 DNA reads TGCGCCAGCAGCTTGGGGGGCTCAGATACGCAGTATTTT.

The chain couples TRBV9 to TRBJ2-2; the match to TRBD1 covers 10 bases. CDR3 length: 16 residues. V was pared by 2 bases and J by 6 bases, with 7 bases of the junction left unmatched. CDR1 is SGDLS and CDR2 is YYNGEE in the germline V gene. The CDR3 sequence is CASSVLPGTGAGELFF. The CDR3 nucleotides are TGTGCCAGCAGCGTCCTTCCCGGGACAGGGGCCGGGGAGCTGTTTTTT. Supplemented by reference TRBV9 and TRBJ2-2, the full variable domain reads DSGVTQTPKHLITATGQRVTLRCSPRSGDLSVYWYQQSLDQGLQFLIQYYNGEERAKGNILERFSAQQFPDLHSELNLSSLELGDSALYFCASSVLPGTGAGELFFGEGSRLTVL.

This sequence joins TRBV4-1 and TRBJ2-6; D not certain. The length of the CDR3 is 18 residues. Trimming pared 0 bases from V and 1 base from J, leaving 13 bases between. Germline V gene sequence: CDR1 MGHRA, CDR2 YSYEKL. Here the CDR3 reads CASSQDTVESSGANVLTF. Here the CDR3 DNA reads TGCGCCAGCAGCCAAGATACAGTAGAAAGTTCTGGGGCCAACGTCCTGACTTTC.

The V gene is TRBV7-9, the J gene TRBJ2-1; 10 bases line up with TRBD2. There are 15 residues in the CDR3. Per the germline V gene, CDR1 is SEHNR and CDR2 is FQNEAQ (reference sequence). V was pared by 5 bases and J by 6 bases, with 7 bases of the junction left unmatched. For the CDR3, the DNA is TGTGCCAGCAGCGGGCAAAGCGGGGGGGCCAATGAGCAGTTCTTC. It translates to CASSGQSGGANEQFF.

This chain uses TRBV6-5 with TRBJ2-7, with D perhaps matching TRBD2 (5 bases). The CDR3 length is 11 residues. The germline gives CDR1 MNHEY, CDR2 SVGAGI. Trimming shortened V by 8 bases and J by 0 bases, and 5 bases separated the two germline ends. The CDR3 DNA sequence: TGTGCCAGCCGGGGCTCCTACGAGCAGTACTTC. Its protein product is CASRGSYEQYF.